This is a list of T cell receptor beta chains from one sample in a study of resident and recirculating memory T cells in vitiligo. Method: immunoSEQ multiplex PCR; TCRdb's copy keeps in-frame clones and lacks some. Of roughly 80,000 clones in the sample, about 90% were seen once. Sequenced sample: blood. The receptors were gathered from a male donor with vitiligo. CDR3s include the opening cysteine and the closing phenylalanine or tryptophan. A D gene is named only where the DNA matches it firmly. Clone size appears in some rows only: once, few, many, or a class for an expanded clone.

D,V,J,size,CDR3,DNA
-,TRBV28,TRBJ1-1,-,CASRQPSRGAFF,TGTGCCAGCAGGCAACCCTCTCGGGGAGCTTTCTTT
TRBD2,TRBV9,TRBJ2-1,-,CASSQPLAGGINNEQFF,TGTGCCAGCAGCCAACCTCTGGCGGGAGGGATCAACAATGAGCAGTTCTTC
-,TRBV7-9,TRBJ2-6,few,CASSLQEGSSGANVLTF,TGTGCCAGCAGCCTCCAAGAGGGAAGCTCTGGGGCCAACGTCCTGACTTTC
-,TRBV27,TRBJ1-1,few,CASSGGLNTEAFF,TGTGCCAGCAGTGGGGGGTTGAACACTGAAGCTTTCTTT
TRBD2,TRBV6-4,TRBJ2-7,-,CAKWTSGSYEQYF,TGTGCCAAATGGACTAGCGGCTCCTACGAGCAGTACTTC
TRBD1,TRBV18,TRBJ1-4,-,CASSEGDSNEKLFF,TGTGCCAGCTCAGAAGGGGACAGTAATGAAAAACTGTTTTTT
-,TRBV9,TRBJ2-3,-,CASSPSGGGSPEDTQYF,TGTGCCAGCAGCCCTTCGGGGGGCGGGTCGCCAGAAGATACGCAGTATTTT
TRBD2,TRBV9,TRBJ2-7,-,CASSVEAGVPYEQYF,TGTGCCAGCAGCGTAGAGGCGGGAGTTCCCTACGAGCAGTACTTC
TRBD2,TRBV27,TRBJ2-7,-,CASSLHSSGRAYEQYF,TGTGCCAGCAGTTTGCACTCCAGCGGGAGGGCCTACGAGCAGTACTTC
-,TRBV28,TRBJ1-3,-,CASMEGTNRLTIYF,TGTGCCAGCATGGAGGGGACCAACCGTCTCACCATATATTTT
-,TRBV30,TRBJ2-7,-,CAWSRDQNYEQYF,TGTGCCTGGAGCCGGGATCAAAACTACGAGCAGTACTTC
TRBD1,TRBV7-9,TRBJ1-1,-,CASSITGGRANTEAFF,TGTGCCAGCAGCATCACAGGGGGCCGGGCGAACACTGAAGCTTTCTTT
TRBD1,TRBV28,TRBJ2-7,-,CASSPRDRVVVGHEQYF,TGTGCCAGCAGTCCCCGGGACAGGGTGGTAGTCGGTCACGAGCAGTACTTC
TRBD2,TRBV7-8,TRBJ2-7,-,CASTPRGTSGPLSSYEQYF,TGTGCCAGCACCCCGCGTGGCACTAGCGGTCCCCTTAGCTCCTACGAGCAGTACTTC
-,TRBV28,TRBJ2-2,-,CASSSGDWASTGELFF,TGTGCCAGCAGTTCCGGGGACTGGGCAAGCACCGGGGAGCTGTTTTTT
-,TRBV18,TRBJ2-1,-,CASSTLTGAWSYNEQFF,TGTGCCAGCTCAACGCTCACGGGAGCATGGTCCTACAATGAGCAGTTCTTC
-,TRBV6-5,TRBJ2-7,few,CASSPEDGSYEQYF,TGTGCCAGCAGCCCCGAGGACGGGAGCTACGAGCAGTACTTC
-,TRBV28,TRBJ2-7,-,CASSFGVNEQYF,TGTGCCAGCAGTTTCGGAGTCAACGAGCAGTACTTC
-,TRBV29-1,TRBJ2-1,-,CSVGSRGNFGNEQFF,TGCAGCGTTGGATCGAGGGGGAACTTTGGCAATGAGCAGTTCTTC
TRBD2,TRBV28,TRBJ2-7,-,CASSFGLAGPYEQYF,TGTGCCAGCAGCTTTGGACTAGCGGGACCCTACGAGCAGTACTTC
-,TRBV4-3,TRBJ2-7,-,CASSQDRGTYEQYF,TGCGCCAGCAGCCAAGATAGGGGAACCTACGAGCAGTACTTC
-,TRBV7-2,TRBJ2-3,few,CASSTEERDTQYF,TGTGCCAGCAGCACCGAAGAGAGGGATACGCAGTATTTT
TRBD1,TRBV7-2,TRBJ2-1,once,CASSPWTGDNEQFF,TGTGCCAGCAGCCCCTGGACAGGGGACAATGAGCAGTTCTTC
TRBD2,TRBV10-3,TRBJ2-7,-,CAARAVAGASSGLHYEQYF,TGTGCCGCCCGGGCTGTAGCGGGAGCGAGTTCGGGACTACACTACGAGCAGTACTTC
TRBD2,TRBV19,TRBJ2-4,-,CASSTPEGFSGRSGKNIQYF,TGTGCCAGTAGTACCCCTGAGGGTTTTAGCGGGAGGTCTGGCAAAAACATTCAGTACTTC
TRBD1,TRBV18,TRBJ1-2,-,CASSPGTGKTNYGYTF,TGTGCCAGCTCACCAGGGACAGGGAAGACTAACTATGGCTACACCTTC
-,TRBV7-2,TRBJ1-5,few,CASSLARGGQPQHF,TGTGCCAGCAGCTTAGCGCGAGGTGGTCAGCCCCAGCATTTT
-,TRBV28,TRBJ2-7,-,CASRQTGEGEQYF,TGTGCCAGCAGGCAGACAGGAGAGGGGGAGCAGTACTTC
-,TRBV15,TRBJ1-1,-,CATSRDRNTEAFF,TGTGCCACCAGCAGAGATAGGAACACTGAAGCTTTCTTT
TRBD1,TRBV9,TRBJ2-7,-,CASSVRTGDEQYF,TGTGCCAGCAGCGTAAGGACAGGGGACGAGCAGTACTTC
-,TRBV6-1,TRBJ1-5,-,CASSEMVENQPQHF,TGTGCCAGCAGTGAAATGGTTGAGAATCAGCCCCAGCATTTT
TRBD1,TRBV19,TRBJ1-4,once,CASSIAGVDRGKLFF,TGTGCCAGTAGTATCGCCGGCGTGGACAGGGGAAAACTGTTTTTT
TRBD2,TRBV4-1,TRBJ2-7,-,CASTPRGTSDSNEQYF,TGCGCCAGCACCCCGAGAGGGACTAGCGATAGCAACGAGCAGTACTTC
-,TRBV7-9,TRBJ1-4,-,CASSQTGFGEKLFF,TGTGCCAGCAGCCAAACAGGGTTTGGGGAAAAACTGTTTTTT
TRBD1,TRBV9,TRBJ1-2,-,CASSAGGGQGSFSRGYTF,TGTGCCAGCAGCGCCGGGGGGGGACAGGGGTCGTTCAGTAGGGGCTACACCTTC
-,TRBV28,TRBJ2-7,-,CASSPSINYEQYF,TGTGCCAGCAGCCCCTCTATTAATTACGAGCAGTACTTC
-,TRBV28,TRBJ2-2,-,CASSLISGELFF,TGTGCCAGCAGTTTAATCTCCGGGGAGCTGTTTTTT
-,TRBV27,TRBJ1-4,-,CASSLSGEGVGKLFF,TGTGCCAGCAGTTTATCGGGGGAGGGGGTGGGAAAACTGTTTTTT
TRBD2,TRBV4-2,TRBJ2-1,-,CASSQEGSGTASYNEQFF,TGTGCCAGCAGCCAAGAAGGTAGCGGGACCGCCTCCTACAATGAGCAGTTCTTC
-,TRBV2,TRBJ1-5,-,CASSDPRAGQPQHF,TGTGCCAGCAGTGACCCCAGGGCTGGACAGCCCCAGCATTTT
TRBD1,TRBV5-1,TRBJ1-1,once,CASSFGQVDTEAFF,TGCGCCAGCAGCTTCGGACAGGTGGACACTGAAGCTTTCTTT
TRBD1,TRBV27,TRBJ1-5,-,CASSFGQGWQPQHF,TGTGCCAGCAGTTTCGGACAGGGGTGGCAGCCCCAGCATTTT
-,TRBV28,TRBJ2-7,-,CASSWGRSDYEQYF,TGTGCCAGCAGTTGGGGGAGGTCGGACTACGAGCAGTACTTC
-,TRBV10-2,TRBJ2-1,-,CASLSNQVNPSNEQFF,TGCGCCAGCTTATCCAATCAGGTTAACCCCTCAAATGAGCAGTTCTTC
TRBD2,TRBV27,TRBJ2-1,-,CASRSGGGINEQFF,TGTGCCAGCAGGAGTGGGGGAGGGATCAATGAGCAGTTCTTC
-,TRBV18,TRBJ2-4,-,CASSPAGTNIQYF,TGTGCCAGCTCACCAGCAGGAACAAACATTCAGTACTTC
-,TRBV21-1,TRBJ1-1,-,CASSPHPGTGEDTEAFF,TGTGCCAGCAGCCCGCATCCCGGGACCGGGGAGGACACTGAAGCTTTCTTT
-,TRBV2,TRBJ1-1,-,CASSLDKNTEAFF,TGTGCCAGCAGCCTCGACAAGAACACTGAAGCTTTCTTT
TRBD2,TRBV7-6,TRBJ2-3,-,CASSLWGGRGTDTQYF,TGTGCCAGCAGCCTATGGGGCGGGAGAGGAACAGATACGCAGTATTTT
TRBD1,TRBV4-1,TRBJ2-1,-,CASSQGAGTGLYNEQFF,TGCGCCAGCAGCCAAGGGGCCGGGACAGGGTTGTACAATGAGCAGTTCTTC
-,TRBV19,TRBJ1-5,-,CASRPGTFGNQPQHF,TGTGCCAGTAGGCCAGGGACATTTGGCAATCAGCCCCAGCATTTT
TRBD1,TRBV28,TRBJ2-7,-,CASSGTGGTSEQYF,TGTGCCAGCAGTGGGACAGGGGGCACGTCCGAGCAGTACTTC
-,TRBV9,TRBJ2-5,-,CASSVGPREETQYF,TGTGCCAGCAGCGTAGGTCCCAGGGAAGAGACCCAGTACTTC
TRBD2,TRBV9,TRBJ2-7,once,CASSVGGGLVRYEQYF,TGTGCCAGCAGCGTAGGGGGGGGACTGGTAAGATACGAGCAGTACTTC
TRBD2,TRBV27,TRBJ2-7,-,CASSLGGWGNEQYF,TGTGCCAGCAGTTTGGGAGGGTGGGGGAACGAGCAGTACTTC
-,TRBV10-3,TRBJ2-7,few,CAVTTLQGGEQYF,TGTGCCGTCACAACTCTACAGGGTGGCGAGCAGTACTTC
TRBD1,TRBV10-2,TRBJ2-7,-,CASKGGPTLHEQYF,TGCGCCAGCAAAGGGGGCCCGACCCTACACGAGCAGTACTTC
-,TRBV14,TRBJ2-3,-,CASSQGRGGDTQYF,TGTGCCAGCAGCCAAGGGCGTGGCGGAGATACGCAGTATTTT
-,TRBV28,TRBJ1-4,-,CASRSPNEKLFF,TGTGCCAGCAGGAGTCCTAATGAAAAACTGTTTTTT
TRBD1,TRBV2,TRBJ1-4,-,CATRQGAANEKLFF,TGTGCCACCCGCCAGGGGGCGGCTAATGAAAAACTGTTTTTT